This T cell receptor beta chain was captured in a study of identical twins. Germline V gene lookup returns CDR1 MNHNS and CDR2 SASEGT. The length of the CDR3 is 14 residues. Trimming took 7 bases from V and 4 from J; bases not matched to a gene: 6. TCRdb re-derived calls from the 5' RACE reads in MiXCR, one entry per CDR3 protein. This table has around 680,000 distinct CDR3 sequences, approximately 9% appearing once. These sequences were also reported in another study, on yellow fever vaccine responses in identical twins.

Sequenced: PBMCs. The chain is built from TRBV6-1 and TRBJ2-1, with 8 nucleotides matching TRBD1. The sequence came from a woman under 30 in good health. CDR3 nucleotide sequence: TGTGCCAGCACCTCAGGGGGCATATACAATGAGCAGTTCTTC. Protein sequence: CASTSGGIYNEQFF.